Described below is a single T cell receptor beta chain sequence and its context. What it binds is not known. This entry belongs to a study of OX40 agonist ivuxolimab in advanced cancers. Study outcomes and limitations: By week 6 at 0.1 to 3.0 mg/kg, blood CD4+ and CD8+ T cells had expanded clonally. CD8+ T cells were the subset that, on average, had more expanded clones than CD4+.

There are 16 residues in the CDR3. V gave up 1 base and J gave up 1 base; unmatched junction bases: 4. Looked up from germline, CDR1 is LGHNA and CDR2 is YSLEER. Sequencing was performed with immunoSEQ multiplex PCR; in TCRdb, only in-frame clones are kept and a portion is missing. The table has about 82,000 clones, 70% to 90% seen once. The specimen comprised CD4+ or CD8+ T cells sorted from blood, sampled in a trial of the OX40 agonist ivuxolimab. This chain uses TRBV4-3 with TRBJ2-3; the match to TRBD1 covers 8 bases. The receptor was derived from an adult with an advanced solid tumor such as melanoma, head and neck, liver or kidney cancer. In DNA form, the CDR3 reads TGCGCCAGCAGCCAAGGGACAGGGTCTCGCACAGATACGCAGTATTTT. This sequence encodes CASSQGTGSRTDTQYF.